This note documents a single T cell receptor beta chain sequence. Trimming cost V 2 bases and J 7 bases, with 15 bases left between them. Germline V lookup: CDR1 SGHKS, CDR2 YYEKEE (reference sequence). This CDR3 is 15 amino acids long. TCRdb's table, derived via immunoSEQ multiplex PCR, lists solely in-frame clones and lacks some. The data show more than 65,000 clones, approximately 91% seen once. This record belongs to a study of T cell changes during pregnancy in multiple sclerosis. Here the sequenced sample was peripheral blood, taken in the first trimester of pregnancy. The origin of this receptor is a female donor with multiple sclerosis, enrolled in a pregnancy study. The V and J genes are TRBV5-5 and TRBJ2-2; a weak D match, TRBD1 (6 bases). The CDR3, as DNA: TGTGCCAGCAGCTTTTGGGTGGGGGCTGGCGGGGAGCTGTTTTTT. Its protein is CASSFWVGAGGELFF.